The text below deals with one TCR beta chain. No antigen is known for it. The V gene lost 2 bases and the J gene lost 5 bases, with 15 bases spanning the gap. Germline loops: CDR1 MNHNS, CDR2 SASEGT. This CDR3 contains 15 residues. This entry belongs to a study of cytomegalovirus exposure and HLA in healthy donors. General study points: Reported results showed that the classifier diagnosed cytomegalovirus status with high specificity and sensitivity. Some TCR beta chains (roughly 150 of them) were listed as cytomegalovirus-associated. Researchers reported that a few CMV-associated chains were confirmed in vitro as CMV antigen-specific. Generally TCR sequences proved uncommon, though certain public TCRs appeared in numerous donors.

Repertoires were generated with immunoSEQ multiplex PCR, while TCRdb's copy carries only in-frame clones and drops some. Of about 160,000 clones listed, 85% to 90% are singletons. The source of this sequence is a man younger than 35 in good health and CMV-seronegative. The chain is built from TRBV6-1 and TRBJ1-2; a possible D gene is TRBD1 (5 bases). Sequencing was performed on PBMCs. CDR3 sequence reads: CASSEFSAGKYGYTF. The CDR3 DNA reads as TGTGCCAGCAGTGAATTCTCTGCAGGGAAGTATGGCTACACCTTC.